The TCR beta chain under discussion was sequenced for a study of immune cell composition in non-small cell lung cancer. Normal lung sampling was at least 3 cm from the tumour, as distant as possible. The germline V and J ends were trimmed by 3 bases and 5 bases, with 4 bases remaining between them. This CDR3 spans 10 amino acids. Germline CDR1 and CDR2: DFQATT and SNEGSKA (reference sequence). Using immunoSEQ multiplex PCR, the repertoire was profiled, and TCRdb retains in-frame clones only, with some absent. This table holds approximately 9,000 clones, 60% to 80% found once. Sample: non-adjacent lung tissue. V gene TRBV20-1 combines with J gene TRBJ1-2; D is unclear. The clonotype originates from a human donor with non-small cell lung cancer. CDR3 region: CSARGYGYTF. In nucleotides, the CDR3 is TGCAGTGCTAGGGGATATGGCTACACCTTC.